Sequencing of this T cell receptor beta chain was carried out in a study of T-cell reconstitution after alpha-beta-depleted transplantation in children listed by TCRdb under 2016. Regarding the complete study: T-cell immune reconstitution after TCRalphabeta/CD19-depleted allogeneic hematopoietic cell transplantation in children was quantitatively tracked in the study by means of TCR repertoire profiling.

The method was PCR. The listed sequencing device is Illumina HiSeq 2500. TCR library preparation used molecular barcoding, with unique molecular identifiers applied to normalize quantification of the TCRbeta repertoire. In TCRdb, the public reads were trimmed at Q25 with fastp and aligned with MiXCR, with productive beta chains retained. One record per CDR3 amino acid sequence lists the most common genes and DNA. The sample profile shows about 610,000 distinct CDR3 sequences; 8% to 11% of them were found once. The top ten clones comprise 4% of the sample. The germline V gene (reference sequence) provides CDR1 DFQATT and CDR2 SNEGSKA. V is shortened by 3 bases, J by 6 bases, and the region joining them spans 15 bases. There are 13 amino acids in the CDR3, from cysteine to phenylalanine inclusive. Just CDR3 DNA is preserved here, 39 bases in frame from base 1. This clonotype was counted a few times. What this receptor recognizes is not known. No base quality values were provided; no much bigger clone lies one nucleotide off.

This chain joins TRBV20-1 to TRBJ2-7; the D gene is possibly TRBD2, with 5 bases matching. The sample here was PBMCs from the stem cell graft donor, taken from the stem cell graft. The sequence derives from a human donor who donated a stem cell graft to a child with acute myeloid leukemia. The DNA sequence is TGCAGTGCTAGTAGTCTGAGCGAGGGCGAGCAGTACTTC. It translates to CSASSLSEGEQYF.